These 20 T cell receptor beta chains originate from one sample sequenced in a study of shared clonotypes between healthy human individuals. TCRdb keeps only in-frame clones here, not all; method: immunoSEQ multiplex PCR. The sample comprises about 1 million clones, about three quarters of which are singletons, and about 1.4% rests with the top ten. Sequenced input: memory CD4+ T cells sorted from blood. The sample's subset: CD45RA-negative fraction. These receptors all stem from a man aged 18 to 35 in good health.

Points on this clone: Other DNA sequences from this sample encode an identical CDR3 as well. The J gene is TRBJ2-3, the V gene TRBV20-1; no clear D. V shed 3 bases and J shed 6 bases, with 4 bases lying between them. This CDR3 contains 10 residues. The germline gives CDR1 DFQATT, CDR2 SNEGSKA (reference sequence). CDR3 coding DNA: TGCAGTGCTAGTGCGGATACGCAGTATTTT. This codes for CSASADTQYF.

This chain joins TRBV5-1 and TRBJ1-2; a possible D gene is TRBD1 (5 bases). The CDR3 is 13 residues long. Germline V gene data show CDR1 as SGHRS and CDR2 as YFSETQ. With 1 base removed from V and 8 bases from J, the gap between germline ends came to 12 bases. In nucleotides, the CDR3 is TGCGCCAGCAGCTTGCAAGGGGTGGAAGGCTACACCTTC. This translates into CASSLQGVEGYTF.

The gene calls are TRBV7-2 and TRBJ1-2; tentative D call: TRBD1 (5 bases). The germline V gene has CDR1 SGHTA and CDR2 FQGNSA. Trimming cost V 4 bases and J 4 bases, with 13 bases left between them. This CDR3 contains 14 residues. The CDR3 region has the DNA TGTGCCAGCAGCTCATATCAGGGCCGCTATGGCTACACCTTC. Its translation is CASSSYQGRYGYTF.

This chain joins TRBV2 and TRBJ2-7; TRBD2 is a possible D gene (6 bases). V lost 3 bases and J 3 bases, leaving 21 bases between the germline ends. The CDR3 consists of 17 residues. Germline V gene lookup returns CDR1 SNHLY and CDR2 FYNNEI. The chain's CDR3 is CASSDDVPAGRHYEQYF. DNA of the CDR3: TGTGCCAGCAGTGACGATGTTCCGGCGGGGCGTCACTACGAGCAGTACTTC.

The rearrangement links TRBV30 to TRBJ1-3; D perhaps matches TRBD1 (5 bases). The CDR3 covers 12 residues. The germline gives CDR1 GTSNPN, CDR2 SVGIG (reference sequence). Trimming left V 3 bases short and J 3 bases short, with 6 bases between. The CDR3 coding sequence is TGTGCCTGGAGGGGGCTTGGAAACACCATATATTTT. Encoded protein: CAWRGLGNTIYF.

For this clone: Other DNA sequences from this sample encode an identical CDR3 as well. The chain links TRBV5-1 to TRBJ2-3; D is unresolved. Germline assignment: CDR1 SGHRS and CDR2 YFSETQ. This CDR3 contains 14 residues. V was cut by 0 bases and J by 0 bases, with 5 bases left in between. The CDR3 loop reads CASSLAQSTDTQYF. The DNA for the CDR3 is TGCGCCAGCAGCTTGGCCCAGAGCACAGATACGCAGTATTTT.

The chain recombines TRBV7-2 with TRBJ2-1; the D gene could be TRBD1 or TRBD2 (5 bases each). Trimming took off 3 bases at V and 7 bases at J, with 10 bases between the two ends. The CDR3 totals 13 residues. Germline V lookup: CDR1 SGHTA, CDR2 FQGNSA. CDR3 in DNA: TGTGCCAGCAGCTTGTTTGAGGGGAATGAGCAGTTCTTC. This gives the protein CASSLFEGNEQFF. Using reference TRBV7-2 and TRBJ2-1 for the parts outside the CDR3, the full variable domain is GAGVSQSPSNKVTEKGKDVELRCDPISGHTALYWYRQSLGQGLEFLIYFQGNSAPDKSGLPSDRFSAERTGGSVSTLTIQRTQQEDSAVYLCASSLFEGNEQFFGPGTRLTVL.

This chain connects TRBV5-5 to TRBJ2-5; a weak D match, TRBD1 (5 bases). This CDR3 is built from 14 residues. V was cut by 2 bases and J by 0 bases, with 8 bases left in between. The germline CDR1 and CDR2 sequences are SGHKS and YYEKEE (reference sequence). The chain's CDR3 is CASSLPRDQETQYF. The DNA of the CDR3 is TGTGCCAGCAGCTTACCCAGGGACCAAGAGACCCAGTACTTC.

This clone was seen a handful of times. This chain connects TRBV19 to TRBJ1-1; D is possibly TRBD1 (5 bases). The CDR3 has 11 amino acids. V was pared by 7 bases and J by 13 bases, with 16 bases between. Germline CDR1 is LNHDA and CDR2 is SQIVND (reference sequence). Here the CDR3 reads CASKKGPGVFF. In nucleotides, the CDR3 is TGTGCCAGTAAAAAGGGGCCCGGAGTTTTCTTT.

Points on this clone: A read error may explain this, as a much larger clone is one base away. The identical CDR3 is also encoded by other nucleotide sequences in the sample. CDR3 bases: TGTGCCAGCAGCTTGGGACAGGGGTACAATGAGCAGTTCTTC. This translates into CASSLGQGYNEQFF. V is TRBV7-9 and J is TRBJ2-1; 10 nucleotides line up with TRBD1. J gave up 4 bases and V 3 bases, and 0 bases lay outside the gene matches. The CDR3 runs to 14 residues. CDR1 and CDR2 from the germline V gene are SEHNR and FQNEAQ (reference sequence).

CDR3 bases: TGCGCCAGCAGCCGCGGCGGGGGGGACTATGGCTACACCTTC. This gives the protein CASSRGGGDYGYTF. J is TRBJ1-2 and V is TRBV5-1, with a weak D call TRBD1 (5 bases). Looked up from germline, CDR1 is SGHRS and CDR2 is YFSETQ. Deletions cut 4 bases from V and 3 bases from J, with 13 bases between. This CDR3 region has 14 residues.

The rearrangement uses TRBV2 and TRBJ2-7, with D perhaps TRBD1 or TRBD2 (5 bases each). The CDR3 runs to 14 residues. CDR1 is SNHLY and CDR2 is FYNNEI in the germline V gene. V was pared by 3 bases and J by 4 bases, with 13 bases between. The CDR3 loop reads CASSEGTGLYEQYF. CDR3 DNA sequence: TGTGCCAGCAGTGAGGGGACGGGCCTATACGAGCAGTACTTC. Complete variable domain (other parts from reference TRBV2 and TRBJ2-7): EPEVTQTPSHQVTQMGQEVILRCVPISNHLYFYWYRQILGQKVEFLVSFYNNEISEKSEIFDDQFSVERPDGSNFTLKIRSTKLEDSAMYFCASSEGTGLYEQYFGPGTRLTVT.

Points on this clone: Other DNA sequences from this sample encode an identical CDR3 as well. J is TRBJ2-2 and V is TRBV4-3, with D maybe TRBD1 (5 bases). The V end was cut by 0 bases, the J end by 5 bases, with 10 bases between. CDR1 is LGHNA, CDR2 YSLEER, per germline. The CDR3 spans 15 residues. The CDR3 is CASSQDRVETGELFF. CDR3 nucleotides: TGCGCCAGCAGCCAAGACAGGGTTGAGACCGGGGAGCTGTTTTTT.

The DNA of the CDR3 is TGTGCCAGCAGTGAAGCGCCAGGGGTGTACAAAAAACTGTTTTTT. It codes for CASSEAPGVYKKLFF. The chain is built from TRBV6-1 and TRBJ1-4; weak D call: TRBD1 (6 bases). The CDR3 is 15 amino acids. Trimming took 0 bases from V and 9 from J, leaving 14 bases between them. Germline lookup yields CDR1 MNHNS and CDR2 SASEGT.

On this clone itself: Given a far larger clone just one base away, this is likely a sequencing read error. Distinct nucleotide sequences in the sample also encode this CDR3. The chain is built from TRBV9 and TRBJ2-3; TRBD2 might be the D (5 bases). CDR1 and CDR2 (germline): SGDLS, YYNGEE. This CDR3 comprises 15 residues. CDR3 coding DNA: TGTGCCAGCAGCGCCTCGGACTGGTATGCAGATACGCAATATTTT. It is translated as CASSASDWYADTQYF.

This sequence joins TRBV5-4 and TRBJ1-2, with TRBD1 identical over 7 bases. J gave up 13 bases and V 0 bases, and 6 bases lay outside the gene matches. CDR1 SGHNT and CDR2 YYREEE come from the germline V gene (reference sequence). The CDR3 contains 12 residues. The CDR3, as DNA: TGTGCCAGCAGCTTGGACAGGGGTTTGAGCACCTTC. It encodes CASSLDRGLSTF.

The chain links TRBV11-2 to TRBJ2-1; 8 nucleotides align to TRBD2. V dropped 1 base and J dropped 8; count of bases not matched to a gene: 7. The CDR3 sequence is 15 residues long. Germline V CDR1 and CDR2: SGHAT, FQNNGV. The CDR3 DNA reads TGTGCCAGCAGCTTAGCGGGACTAGTCGGCGATGAGCAGTTCTTC. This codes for CASSLAGLVGDEQFF.

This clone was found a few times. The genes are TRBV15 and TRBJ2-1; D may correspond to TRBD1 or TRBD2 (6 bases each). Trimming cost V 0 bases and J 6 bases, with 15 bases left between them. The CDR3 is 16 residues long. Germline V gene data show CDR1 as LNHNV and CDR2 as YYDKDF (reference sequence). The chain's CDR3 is CATSREGGPTGNEQFF. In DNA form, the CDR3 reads TGTGCCACCAGCAGAGAGGGGGGCCCGACGGGCAATGAGCAGTTCTTC. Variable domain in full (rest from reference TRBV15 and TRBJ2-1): DAMVIQNPRYQVTQFGKPVTLSCSQTLNHNVMYWYQQKSSQAPKLLFHYYDKDFNNEADTPDNFQSRRPNTSFCFLDIRSPGLGDTAMYLCATSREGGPTGNEQFFGPGTRLTVL.

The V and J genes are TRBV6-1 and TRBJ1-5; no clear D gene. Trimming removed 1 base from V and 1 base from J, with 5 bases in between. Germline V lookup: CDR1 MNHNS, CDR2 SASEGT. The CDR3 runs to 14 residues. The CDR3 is CASSEEPSNQPQHF. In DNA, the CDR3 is TGTGCCAGCAGTGAAGAGCCGAGCAATCAGCCCCAGCATTTT.

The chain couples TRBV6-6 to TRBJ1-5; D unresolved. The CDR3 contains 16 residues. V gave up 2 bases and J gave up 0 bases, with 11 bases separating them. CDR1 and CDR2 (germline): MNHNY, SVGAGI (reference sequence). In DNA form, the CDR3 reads TGTGCCAGCAGTTACCCTCCCCAGTCTAGCAATCAGCCCCAGCATTTT. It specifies CASSYPPQSSNQPQHF.